A selection of T cell receptor beta chains follows, all from one sample in a study of blood T cell repertoires in COVID-19. Measured with immunoSEQ multiplex PCR; TCRdb has only the in-frame clones, and not every one. The profile covers under 150,000 clones, with roughly 86% appearing a single time and about 2% taken by the ten largest. The source material was peripheral blood. Every receptor here comes from a human donor in a cohort sampled during active COVID-19. The CDR3 runs from the conserved cysteine through the conserved F or W. Each record gives: clone size, J gene, V gene, D gene, CDR3 DNA, CDR3 protein. D genes are given only for firm matches. Part of the rows lack a size; the others show once, few, many or a class for expanded clones.

clone size: -
J gene: TRBJ2-1
V gene: TRBV7-8
D gene: TRBD2
CDR3 DNA: TGTGCCAGCAGCAACTCCGCCGGGACTAGCGGCTTCTACAATGAGCAGTTCTTC
CDR3 protein: CASSNSAGTSGFYNEQFF

clone size: -
J gene: TRBJ2-1
V gene: TRBV3-1/TRBV3-2
D gene: -
CDR3 DNA: TGTGCCAGCAGCCAACTGGACTTGAAAGATGAGCAGTTCTTC
CDR3 protein: CASSQLDLKDEQFF

clone size: -
J gene: TRBJ1-2
V gene: TRBV5-1
D gene: -
CDR3 DNA: TGCGCCAGCAGCTTGGCCGGGGTTGCCAGGGAGGGCTATGGCTACACCTTC
CDR3 protein: CASSLAGVAREGYGYTF

clone size: -
J gene: TRBJ2-2
V gene: TRBV4-3
D gene: -
CDR3 DNA: TGCGCCAGCAGCCGAGACCTTCGTGACACCGGGGAGCTGTTTTTT
CDR3 protein: CASSRDLRDTGELFF

clone size: -
J gene: TRBJ1-5
V gene: TRBV6-5
D gene: -
CDR3 DNA: TGTGCCAGCAGTTACGCTGGAGGAAGGGGGCAGCCCCAGCATTTT
CDR3 protein: CASSYAGGRGQPQHF

clone size: -
J gene: TRBJ2-5
V gene: TRBV27
D gene: TRBD2
CDR3 DNA: TGTGCCAGCAGTCAACTAGCGGGAGTGGAGACCCAGTACTTC
CDR3 protein: CASSQLAGVETQYF

clone size: -
J gene: TRBJ2-3
V gene: TRBV4-3
D gene: TRBD1
CDR3 DNA: TGCGCCAGCAGCCAAGAAAGGGAACAGGGGTTAGATACGCAGTATTTT
CDR3 protein: CASSQEREQGLDTQYF

clone size: -
J gene: TRBJ1-1
V gene: TRBV28
D gene: TRBD1
CDR3 DNA: TGTGCCAGCAGTTGGACCAGGGGGCGACGGACTGAAGCTTTCTTT
CDR3 protein: CASSWTRGRRTEAFF

clone size: -
J gene: TRBJ2-1
V gene: TRBV15
D gene: TRBD2
CDR3 DNA: TGTGCCACCAGCAGAGAAGGTAGCGGGGGGCCCTACAATGAGCAGTTCTTC
CDR3 protein: CATSREGSGGPYNEQFF

clone size: -
J gene: TRBJ1-1
V gene: TRBV18
D gene: TRBD1
CDR3 DNA: TGTGCCAGCTCACCACAGGGGGCGTCGACTGAAGCTTTCTTT
CDR3 protein: CASSPQGASTEAFF

clone size: -
J gene: TRBJ1-1
V gene: TRBV12-3/TRBV12-4
D gene: -
CDR3 DNA: TGTGCCAGCAGTTGGTGGCGGGACACTGAAGCTTTCTTT
CDR3 protein: CASSWWRDTEAFF

clone size: -
J gene: TRBJ1-6
V gene: TRBV10-1
D gene: -
CDR3 DNA: TGCGCCAGCAGTGGATACAGGGATTCACCCCTCCACTTT
CDR3 protein: CASSGYRDSPLHF

clone size: -
J gene: TRBJ2-7
V gene: TRBV5-6
D gene: TRBD1
CDR3 DNA: TGTGCCAGCAGCATAGGACAGGGGAGCGAGCAGTACTTC
CDR3 protein: CASSIGQGSEQYF

clone size: -
J gene: TRBJ2-7
V gene: TRBV11-2
D gene: TRBD2
CDR3 DNA: TGTGCCAGCAGCTTAGTGTCTAGCGGGTTCTACGAGCAGTACTTC
CDR3 protein: CASSLVSSGFYEQYF

clone size: -
J gene: TRBJ1-1
V gene: TRBV5-4
D gene: TRBD1
CDR3 DNA: TGTGCCAGCAGCTTGGGAGGGACAGGGCAAGCTTTCTTT
CDR3 protein: CASSLGGTGQAFF

clone size: -
J gene: TRBJ2-5
V gene: TRBV7-3
D gene: TRBD2
CDR3 DNA: TGTGCCAGCAGCCCTAGCGGCAGCGGGGAGACCCAGTACTTC
CDR3 protein: CASSPSGSGETQYF

clone size: once
J gene: TRBJ2-7
V gene: TRBV4-3
D gene: TRBD1
CDR3 DNA: TGCGCCAGCAGCCTAGGGACAGAAGAATGGGCCAGTAACGAGCAGTACTTC
CDR3 protein: CASSLGTEEWASNEQYF